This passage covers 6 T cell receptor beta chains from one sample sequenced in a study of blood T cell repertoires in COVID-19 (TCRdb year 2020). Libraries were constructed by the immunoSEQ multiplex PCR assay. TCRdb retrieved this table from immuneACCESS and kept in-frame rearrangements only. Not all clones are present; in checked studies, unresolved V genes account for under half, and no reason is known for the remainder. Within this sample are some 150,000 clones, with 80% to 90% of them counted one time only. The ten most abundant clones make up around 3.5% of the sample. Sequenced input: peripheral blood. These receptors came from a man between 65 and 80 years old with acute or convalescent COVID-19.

The DNA of the CDR3 is TGTGCCAGCAGTTTATTGTTCAGGACAGGGGAAGGAAACACCATATATTTT. As protein: CASSLLFRTGEGNTIYF. The chain has TRBV28 and TRBJ1-3; 9 nucleotides line up with TRBD1. This CDR3 comprises 17 residues. Looked up from germline, CDR1 is MDHEN and CDR2 is SYDVKM. V shed 1 base and J 4 bases; nucleotides not matched to a gene: 8.

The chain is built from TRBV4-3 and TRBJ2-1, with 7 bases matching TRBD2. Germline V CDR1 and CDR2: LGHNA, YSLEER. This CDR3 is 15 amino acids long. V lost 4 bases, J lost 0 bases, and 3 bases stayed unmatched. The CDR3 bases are TGCGCCAGCAGCCCCACTAGCGACTCCTACAATGAGCAGTTCTTC. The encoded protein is CASSPTSDSYNEQFF.

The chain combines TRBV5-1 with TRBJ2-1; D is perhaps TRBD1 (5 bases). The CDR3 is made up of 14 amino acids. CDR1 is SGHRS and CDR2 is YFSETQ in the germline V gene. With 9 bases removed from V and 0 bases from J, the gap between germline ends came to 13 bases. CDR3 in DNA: TGCGCCACCGCGACAGAGAGCTCCTACAATGAGCAGTTCTTC. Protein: CATATESSYNEQFF.

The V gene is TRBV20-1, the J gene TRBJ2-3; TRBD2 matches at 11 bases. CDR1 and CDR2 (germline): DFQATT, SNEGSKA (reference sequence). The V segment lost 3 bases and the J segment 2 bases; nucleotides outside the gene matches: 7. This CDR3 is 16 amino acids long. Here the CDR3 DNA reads TGCAGTGCTAGTGCCGGGACTAGCGGATACACAGATACGCAGTATTTT. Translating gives CSASAGTSGYTDTQYF.

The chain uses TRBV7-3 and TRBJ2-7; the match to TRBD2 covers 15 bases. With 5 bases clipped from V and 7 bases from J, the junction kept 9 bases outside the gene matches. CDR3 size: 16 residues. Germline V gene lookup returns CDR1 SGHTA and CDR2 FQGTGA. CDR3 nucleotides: TGTGCCAGCAGCGACCGGACTAGCGGGAGGGCGCGGGAGCAGTACTTC. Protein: CASSDRTSGRAREQYF. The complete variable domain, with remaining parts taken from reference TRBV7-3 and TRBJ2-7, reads GAGVSQTPSNKVTEKGKYVELRCDPISGHTALYWYRQSLGQGPEFLIYFQGTGAADDSGLPNDRFFAVRPEGSVSTLKIQRTERGDSAVYLCASSDRTSGRAREQYFGPGTRLTVT.

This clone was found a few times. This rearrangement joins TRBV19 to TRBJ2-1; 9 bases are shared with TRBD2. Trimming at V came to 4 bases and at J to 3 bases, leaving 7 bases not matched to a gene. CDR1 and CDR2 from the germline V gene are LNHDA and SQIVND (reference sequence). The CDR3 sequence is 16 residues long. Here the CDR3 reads CASSTLVAGVYNEQFF. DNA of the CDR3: TGTGCCAGTAGTACGCTTGTAGCGGGAGTCTACAATGAGCAGTTCTTC.